This entry lists 4 T cell receptor beta chains sequenced from one sample in a study of cytomegalovirus exposure and HLA in healthy donors. Profiling relied on immunoSEQ multiplex PCR, and the TCRdb table lists in-frame clones only, not all of them. The repertoire holds about 220,000 clones, with around 87% as singletons. Sequenced: PBMCs. These receptors were obtained from a man in his late teens or twenties in good health and CMV-seronegative.

The chain joins TRBV9 to TRBJ2-1; D is perhaps TRBD2 (6 bases). Trimming removed 2 bases from V and 6 bases from J, with 18 bases in between. This CDR3 region has 16 residues. The germline CDR1 and CDR2 sequences are SGDLS and YYNGEE. The CDR3 loop reads CASSVLGVSSGNEQFF. CDR3 coding DNA: TGTGCCAGCAGCGTCTTGGGGGTGAGTAGCGGCAATGAGCAGTTCTTC.

The chain recombines TRBV29-1 with TRBJ1-2; tentatively, D is TRBD1 (6 bases). Germline values: CDR1 SQVTM, CDR2 ANQGSEA. The CDR3 spans 11 residues. V shed 4 bases and J shed 6 bases, with 9 bases lying between them. The CDR3 protein is CSVGAGDGYTF. CDR3 coding DNA: TGCAGCGTTGGGGCAGGGGATGGCTACACCTTC.

The chain uses TRBV5-6 and TRBJ2-5; 10 bases agree with TRBD1. The CDR3 consists of 19 residues. Germline assignment: CDR1 SGHDT and CDR2 YYEEEE. V shed 1 base, J shed 3 bases, and the junction held 15 bases outside the gene matches. The CDR3 sequence: CASSLWRQGAITTKETQYF. DNA of the CDR3: TGTGCCAGCAGCTTGTGGAGACAGGGGGCGATTACTACTAAAGAGACCCAGTACTTC. The whole variable domain, remainder taken from reference TRBV5-6 and TRBJ2-5, is DAGVTQSPTHLIKTRGQQVTLRCSPKSGHDTVSWYQQALGQGPQFIFQYYEEEERQRGNFPDRFSGHQFPNYSSELNVNALLLGDSALYLCASSLWRQGAITTKETQYFGPGTRLLVL.

This chain links TRBV5-1 with TRBJ1-3, with TRBD1 matching 7 bases. Germline V gives CDR1 SGHRS, CDR2 YFSETQ. This CDR3 is built from 15 residues. The V and J ends lost 4 bases and 0 bases, in that order; junction bases with no gene match: 4. CDR3 in amino acids: CASSRGQTSGNTIYF. CDR3 nucleotides: TGCGCCAGCAGCCGGGGACAGACCTCTGGAAACACCATATATTTT. The whole variable domain, filled in from reference TRBV5-1 and TRBJ1-3, reads KAGVTQTPRYLIKTRGQQVTLSCSPISGHRSVSWYQQTPGQGLQFLFEYFSETQRNKGNFPGRFSGRQFSNSRSEMNVSTLELGDSALYLCASSRGQTSGNTIYFGEGSWLTVV.